This passage covers 2 T cell receptor beta chains from one sample sequenced in a study of vaccination and CD4 T cells after COVID-19. Time point reported: late sampling 161 to 241 days after vaccination in a few convalescent patients. Treatment given: approximately nine-day PBMC culture with coronavirus spike peptide pools or control peptides (ViraFEST assay). These TCRs' antigens remain unknown. Researchers used the Oncomine TCR Beta short-read assay to sequence DNA from cultured CD4+ T cells. Via MiXCR, TCRdb re-called the PCR reads, giving one row per CDR3 protein. In the table there are some 23,000 distinct CDR3 sequences, approximately 28% of which are singletons. The sample consisted of CD4+ T cells from blood, cultured in vitro, taken about 7 months after SARS-CoV-2 vaccination. These receptor sequences come from a human donor who had recovered from COVID-19.

This clonotype was observed a few times. The chain links TRBV24-1 to TRBJ2-1; 10 positions agree with TRBD2. V shed 3 bases and J 9 bases; nucleotides not matched to a gene: 4. The CDR3 has 14 amino acids. CDR1 is KGHDR and CDR2 is SFDVKD in the germline V gene. The CDR3 nucleotides read TGTGCCACCAGTGATAGTCTAGCGGGAGTTGAGCAGTTCTTC. This sequence encodes CATSDSLAGVEQFF.

This clonotype was seen only a few times. The chain employs TRBV7-9 and TRBJ2-2, with 7 bases matching TRBD1. Unmatched junction bases numbered 9, after V lost 5 bases and J lost 3 bases. This CDR3 has 16 residues. The germline V gene has CDR1 SEHNR and CDR2 FQNEAQ (reference sequence). CDR3 nucleotide sequence: TGTGCCAGCAGCACCCCTAGGGACAGTTACACCGGGGAGCTGTTTTTT. Translating gives CASSTPRDSYTGELFF.